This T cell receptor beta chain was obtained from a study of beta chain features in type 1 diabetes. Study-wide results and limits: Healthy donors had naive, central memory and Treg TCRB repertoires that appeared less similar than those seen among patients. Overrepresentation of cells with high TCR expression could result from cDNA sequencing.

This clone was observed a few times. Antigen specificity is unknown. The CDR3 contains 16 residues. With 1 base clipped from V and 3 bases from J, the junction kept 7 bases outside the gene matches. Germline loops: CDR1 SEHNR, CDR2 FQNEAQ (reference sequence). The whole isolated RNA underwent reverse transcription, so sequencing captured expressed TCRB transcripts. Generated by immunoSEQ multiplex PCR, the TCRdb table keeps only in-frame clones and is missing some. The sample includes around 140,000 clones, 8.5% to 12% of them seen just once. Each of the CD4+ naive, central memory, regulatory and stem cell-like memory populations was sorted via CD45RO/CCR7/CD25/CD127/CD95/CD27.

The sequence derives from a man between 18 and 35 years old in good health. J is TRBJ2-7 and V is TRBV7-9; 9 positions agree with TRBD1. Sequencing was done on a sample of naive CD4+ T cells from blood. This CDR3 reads CASSLEPGQGRYEQYF. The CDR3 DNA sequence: TGTGCCAGCAGCTTAGAACCGGGACAGGGCCGCTACGAGCAGTACTTC.